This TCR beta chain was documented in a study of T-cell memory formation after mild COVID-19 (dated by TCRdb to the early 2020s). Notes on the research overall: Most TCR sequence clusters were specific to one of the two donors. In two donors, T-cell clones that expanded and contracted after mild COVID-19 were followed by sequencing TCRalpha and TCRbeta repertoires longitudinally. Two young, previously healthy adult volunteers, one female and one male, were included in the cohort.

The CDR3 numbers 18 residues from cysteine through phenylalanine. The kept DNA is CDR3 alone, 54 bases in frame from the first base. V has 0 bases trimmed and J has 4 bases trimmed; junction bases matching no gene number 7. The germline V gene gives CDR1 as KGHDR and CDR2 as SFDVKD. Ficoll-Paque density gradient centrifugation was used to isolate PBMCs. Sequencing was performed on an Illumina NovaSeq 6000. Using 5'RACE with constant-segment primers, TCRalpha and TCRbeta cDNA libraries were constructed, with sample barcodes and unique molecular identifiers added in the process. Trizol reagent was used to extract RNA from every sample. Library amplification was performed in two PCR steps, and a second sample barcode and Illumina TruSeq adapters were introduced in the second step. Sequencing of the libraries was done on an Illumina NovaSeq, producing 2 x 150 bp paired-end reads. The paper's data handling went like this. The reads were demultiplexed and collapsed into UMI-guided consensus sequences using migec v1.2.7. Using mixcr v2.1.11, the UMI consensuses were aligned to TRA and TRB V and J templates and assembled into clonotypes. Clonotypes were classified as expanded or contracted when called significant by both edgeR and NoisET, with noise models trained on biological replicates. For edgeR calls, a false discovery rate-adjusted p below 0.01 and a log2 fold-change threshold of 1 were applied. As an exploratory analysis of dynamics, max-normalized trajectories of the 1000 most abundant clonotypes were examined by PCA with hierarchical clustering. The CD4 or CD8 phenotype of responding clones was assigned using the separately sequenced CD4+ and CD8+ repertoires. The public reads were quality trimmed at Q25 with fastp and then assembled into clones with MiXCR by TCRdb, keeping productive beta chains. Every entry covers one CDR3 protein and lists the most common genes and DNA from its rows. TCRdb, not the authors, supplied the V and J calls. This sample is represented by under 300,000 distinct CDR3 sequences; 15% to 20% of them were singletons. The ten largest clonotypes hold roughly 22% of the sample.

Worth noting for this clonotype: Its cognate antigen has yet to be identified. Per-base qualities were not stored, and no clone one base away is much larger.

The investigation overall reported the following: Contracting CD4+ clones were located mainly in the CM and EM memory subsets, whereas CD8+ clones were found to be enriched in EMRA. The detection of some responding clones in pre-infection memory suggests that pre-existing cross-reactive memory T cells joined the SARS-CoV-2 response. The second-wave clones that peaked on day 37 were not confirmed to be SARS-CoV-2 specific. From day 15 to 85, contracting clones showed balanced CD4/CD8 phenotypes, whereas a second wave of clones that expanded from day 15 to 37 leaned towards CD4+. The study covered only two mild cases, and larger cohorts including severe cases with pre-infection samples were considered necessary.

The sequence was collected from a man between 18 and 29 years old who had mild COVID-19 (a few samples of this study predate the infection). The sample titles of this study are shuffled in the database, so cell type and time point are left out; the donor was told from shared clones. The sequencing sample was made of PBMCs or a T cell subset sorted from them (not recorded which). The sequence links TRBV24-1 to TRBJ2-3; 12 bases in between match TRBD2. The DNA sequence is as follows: TGTGCCACCAGTGATTTGAGGCTAGCGGGGGGGCCCCCAGATACGCAGTATTTT. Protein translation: CATSDLRLAGGPPDTQYF.